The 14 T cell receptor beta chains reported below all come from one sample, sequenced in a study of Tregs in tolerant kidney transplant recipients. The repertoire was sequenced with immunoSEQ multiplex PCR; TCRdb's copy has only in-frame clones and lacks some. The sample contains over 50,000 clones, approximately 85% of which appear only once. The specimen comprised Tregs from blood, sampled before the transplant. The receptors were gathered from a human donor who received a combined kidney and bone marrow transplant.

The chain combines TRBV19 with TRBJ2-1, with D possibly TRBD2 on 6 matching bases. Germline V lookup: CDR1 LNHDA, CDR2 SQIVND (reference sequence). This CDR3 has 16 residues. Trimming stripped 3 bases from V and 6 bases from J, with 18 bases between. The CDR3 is CASSILAGTMVNEQFF. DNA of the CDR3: TGTGCCAGTAGTATTCTGGCGGGAACAATGGTCAATGAGCAGTTCTTC.

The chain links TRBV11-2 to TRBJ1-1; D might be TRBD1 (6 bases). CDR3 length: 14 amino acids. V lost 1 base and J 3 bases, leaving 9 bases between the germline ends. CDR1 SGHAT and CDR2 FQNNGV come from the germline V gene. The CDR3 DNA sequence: TGTGCCAGCAGCTTAGGAGGACAGTACACTGAAGCTTTCTTT. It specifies CASSLGGQYTEAFF.

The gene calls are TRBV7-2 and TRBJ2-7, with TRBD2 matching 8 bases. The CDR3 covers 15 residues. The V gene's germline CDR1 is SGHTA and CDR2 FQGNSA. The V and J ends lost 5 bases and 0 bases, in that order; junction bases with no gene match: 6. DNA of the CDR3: TGTGCCAGCAGCCCAATAGCGGGGCGCTCCTACGAGCAGTACTTC. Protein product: CASSPIAGRSYEQYF.

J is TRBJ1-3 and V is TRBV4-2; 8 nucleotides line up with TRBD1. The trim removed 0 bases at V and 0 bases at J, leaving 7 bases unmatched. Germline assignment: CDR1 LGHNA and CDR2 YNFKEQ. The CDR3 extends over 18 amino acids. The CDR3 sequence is CASSQDLDRGLSGNTIYF. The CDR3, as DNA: TGTGCCAGCAGCCAAGATCTTGACAGGGGCCTCTCTGGAAACACCATATATTTT.

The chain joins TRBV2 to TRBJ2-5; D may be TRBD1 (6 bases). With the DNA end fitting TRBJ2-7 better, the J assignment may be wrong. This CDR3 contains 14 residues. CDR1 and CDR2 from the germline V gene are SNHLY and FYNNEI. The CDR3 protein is CASSEIGQTGEQYF. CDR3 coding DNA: TGTGCCAGCAGTGAAATAGGACAGACGGGCGAGCAGTACTTC.

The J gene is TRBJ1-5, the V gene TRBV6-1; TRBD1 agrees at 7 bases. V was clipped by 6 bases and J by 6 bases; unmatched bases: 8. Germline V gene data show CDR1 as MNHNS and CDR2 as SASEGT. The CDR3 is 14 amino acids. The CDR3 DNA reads TGTGCCAGCAGCTCAGGGGGAACGTTTCAGCCCCAGCATTTT. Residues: CASSSGGTFQPQHF.

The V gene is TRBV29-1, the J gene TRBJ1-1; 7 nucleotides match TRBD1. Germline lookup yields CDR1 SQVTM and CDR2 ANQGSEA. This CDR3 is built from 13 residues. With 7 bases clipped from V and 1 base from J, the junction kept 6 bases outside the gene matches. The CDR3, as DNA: TGCAGCGGGGCAGGGGGTCGGAACACTGAAGCTTTCTTT. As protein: CSGAGGRNTEAFF. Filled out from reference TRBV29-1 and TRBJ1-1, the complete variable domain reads SAVISQKPSRDICQRGTSLTIQCQVDSQVTMMFWYRQQPGQSLTLIATANQGSEATYESGFVIDKFPISRPNLTFSTLTVSNMSPEDSSIYLCSGAGGRNTEAFFGQGTRLTVV.

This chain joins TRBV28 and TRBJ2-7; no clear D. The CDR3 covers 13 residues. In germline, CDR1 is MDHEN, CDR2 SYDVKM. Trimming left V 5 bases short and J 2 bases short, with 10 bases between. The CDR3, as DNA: TGTGCCAGCAGTCGTACCCCAGCCTACGAGCAGTACTTC. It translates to CASSRTPAYEQYF.

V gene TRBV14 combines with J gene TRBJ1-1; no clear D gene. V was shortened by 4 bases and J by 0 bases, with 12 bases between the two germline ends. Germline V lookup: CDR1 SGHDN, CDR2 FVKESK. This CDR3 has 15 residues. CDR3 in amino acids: CASSPLGGVNTEAFF. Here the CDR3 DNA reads TGTGCCAGCAGCCCACTGGGAGGAGTGAACACTGAAGCTTTCTTT.

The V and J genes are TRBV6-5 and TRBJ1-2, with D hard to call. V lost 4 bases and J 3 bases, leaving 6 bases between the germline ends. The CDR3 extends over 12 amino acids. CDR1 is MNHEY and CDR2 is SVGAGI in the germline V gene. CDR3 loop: CASSSYDYGYTF. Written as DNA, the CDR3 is TGTGCCAGCAGTTCTTACGACTATGGCTACACCTTC.

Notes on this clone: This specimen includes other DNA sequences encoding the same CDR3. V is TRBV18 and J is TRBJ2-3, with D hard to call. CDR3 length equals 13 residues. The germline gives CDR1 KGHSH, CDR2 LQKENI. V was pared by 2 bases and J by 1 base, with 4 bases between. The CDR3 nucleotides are TGTGCCAGCTCACCAGGGGGCACAGATACGCAGTATTTT. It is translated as CASSPGGTDTQYF.

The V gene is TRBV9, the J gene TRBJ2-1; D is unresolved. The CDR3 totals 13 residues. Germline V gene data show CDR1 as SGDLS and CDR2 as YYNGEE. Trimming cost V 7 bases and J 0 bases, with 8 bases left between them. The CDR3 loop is CASGRSSYNEQFF. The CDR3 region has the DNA TGTGCCAGCGGCAGAAGCTCCTACAATGAGCAGTTCTTC.

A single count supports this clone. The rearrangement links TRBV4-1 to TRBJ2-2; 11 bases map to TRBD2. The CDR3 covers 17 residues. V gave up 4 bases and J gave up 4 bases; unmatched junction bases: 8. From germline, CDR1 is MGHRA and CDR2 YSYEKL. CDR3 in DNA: TGCGCCAGCAGCCCCTTGGGGACTAGCGGAGGCACCGGGGAGCTGTTTTTT. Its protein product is CASSPLGTSGGTGELFF.

The DNA of the CDR3 is TGTGCCAGCATTCCCTTGGGACAGAACTATCAGCCCCAGCATTTT. Protein: CASIPLGQNYQPQHF. The chain joins TRBV28 to TRBJ1-5, with TRBD1 matching over 7 bases. After removal of 7 bases from V and 5 bases from J, the junction contained 11 bases not matched to a gene. The CDR3 sequence is 15 residues long. The germline gives CDR1 MDHEN, CDR2 SYDVKM. Looking up the rest from reference TRBV28 and TRBJ1-5 gives the full variable domain: DVKVTQSSRYLVKRTGEKVFLECVQDMDHENMFWYRQDPGLGLRLIYFSYDVKMKEKGDIPEGYSVSREKKERFSLILESASTNQTSMYLCASIPLGQNYQPQHFGDGTRLSIL.